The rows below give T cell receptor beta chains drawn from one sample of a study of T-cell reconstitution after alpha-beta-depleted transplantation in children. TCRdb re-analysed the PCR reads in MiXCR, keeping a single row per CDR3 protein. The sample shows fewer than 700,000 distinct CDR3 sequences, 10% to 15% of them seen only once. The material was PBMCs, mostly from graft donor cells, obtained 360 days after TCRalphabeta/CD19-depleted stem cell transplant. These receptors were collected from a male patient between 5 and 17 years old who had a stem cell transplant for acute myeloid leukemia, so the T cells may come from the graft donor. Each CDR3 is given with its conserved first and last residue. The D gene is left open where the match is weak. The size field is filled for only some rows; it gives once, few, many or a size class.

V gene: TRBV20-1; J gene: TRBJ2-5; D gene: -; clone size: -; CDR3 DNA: TGCAGTGCTAGAGATTCCTCGGGATCAGAGACCCAGTACTTC; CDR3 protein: CSARDSSGSETQYF
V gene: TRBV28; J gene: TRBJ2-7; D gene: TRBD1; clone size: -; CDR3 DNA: TGTGCCAGCAGTTTAACGGCCGGGACAGGATCCTACGAGCAGTACTTC; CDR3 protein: CASSLTAGTGSYEQYF
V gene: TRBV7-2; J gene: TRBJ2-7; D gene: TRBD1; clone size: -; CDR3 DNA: TGTGCCAGCAGCCAACAGGGGGCCGGCCTCTACGAGCAGTACTTC; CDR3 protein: CASSQQGAGLYEQYF
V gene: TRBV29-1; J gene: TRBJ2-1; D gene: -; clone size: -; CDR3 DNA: TGCAGCTGCGAGGATGAGCAGTTCTTC; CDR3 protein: CSCEDEQFF
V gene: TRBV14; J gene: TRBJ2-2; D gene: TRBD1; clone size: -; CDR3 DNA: TGTGCCAGCAGCCACCCGGGACAGGGGGCGGCCGGGGAGCTGTTTTTT; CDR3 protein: CASSHPGQGAAGELFF
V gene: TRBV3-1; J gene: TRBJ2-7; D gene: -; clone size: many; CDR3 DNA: TGTGCCAGCAGCCAATATCCGGGATTCTCCTACGAGCAGTACTTC; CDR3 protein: CASSQYPGFSYEQYF
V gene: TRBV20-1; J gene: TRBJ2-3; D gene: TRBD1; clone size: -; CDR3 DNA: TGCAGTGCTAGACTGGAGACAGGGGCAGGAGATACGCAGTATTTT; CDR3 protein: CSARLETGAGDTQYF
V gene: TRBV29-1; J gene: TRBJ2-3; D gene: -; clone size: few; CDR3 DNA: TGCAGCGTTCCTGGACCCCGCACAGATACGCAGTATTTT; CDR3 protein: CSVPGPRTDTQYF
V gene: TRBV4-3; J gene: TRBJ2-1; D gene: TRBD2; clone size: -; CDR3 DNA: TGCGCCAGCAGCCCCAGGGAACTAGCGGGATCGCTCCCCTACAATGAGCAGTTCTTC; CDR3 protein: CASSPRELAGSLPYNEQFF
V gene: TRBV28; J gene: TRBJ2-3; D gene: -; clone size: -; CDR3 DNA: TGTGCCAGCAGCGACCGGACTCATACCCTCACAGATACGCAGTATTTT; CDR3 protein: CASSDRTHTLTDTQYF
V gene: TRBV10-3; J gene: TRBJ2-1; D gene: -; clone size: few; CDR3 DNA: TGTGCCATCAGTGAGAGAGGACAGTCTGAAAATGAGCAGTTCTTC; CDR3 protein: CAISERGQSENEQFF
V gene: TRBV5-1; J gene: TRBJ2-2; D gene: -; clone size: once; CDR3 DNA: TGCGCCAGCACTGGACAGAATGTCCGTAACACCGGGGAGCTGTTTTTT; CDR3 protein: CASTGQNVRNTGELFF
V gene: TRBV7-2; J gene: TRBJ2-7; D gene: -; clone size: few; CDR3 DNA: TGTGCCAGCTGGGGGGACCGATCCTACGAGCAGTACTTC; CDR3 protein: CASWGDRSYEQYF
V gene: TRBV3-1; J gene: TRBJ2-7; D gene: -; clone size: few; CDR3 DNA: TGTGCCAGCAGTCCCTCCGGAGCTATCTCCTACGAGCAGTACTTC; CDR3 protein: CASSPSGAISYEQYF
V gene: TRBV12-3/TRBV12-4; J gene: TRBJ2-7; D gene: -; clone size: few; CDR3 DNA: TGTGCCAGCAGTTACCCATCTTTTCTGGCATTTCTAATCTACGAGCAGTACTTC; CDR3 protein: CASSYPSFLAFLIYEQYF
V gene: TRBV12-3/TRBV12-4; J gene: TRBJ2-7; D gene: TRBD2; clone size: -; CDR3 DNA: TGTGCCAGCAGTTTAGGCTCCTTTAGTGGACTAGTTTTCGGCGGGAGGATGTACGAGCAGTACTTC; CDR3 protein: CASSLGSFSGLVFGGRMYEQYF
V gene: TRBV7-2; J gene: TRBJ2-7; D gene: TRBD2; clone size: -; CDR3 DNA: TGTGCCAGCAGCTTAGGGTACGGCGGGAGAATAGTCTACGAGCAGTACTTC; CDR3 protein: CASSLGYGGRIVYEQYF
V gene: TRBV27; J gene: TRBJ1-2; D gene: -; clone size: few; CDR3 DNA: TGTGCCAGCAGTTTAGTGCCCTGGAAGGGCTACACCTTC; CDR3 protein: CASSLVPWKGYTF
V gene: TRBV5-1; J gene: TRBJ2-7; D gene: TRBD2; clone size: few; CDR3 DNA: TGCGCCAGCAGCCCTCCGGGACTAGAGAGTTCCTACGAGCAGTACTTC; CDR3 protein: CASSPPGLESSYEQYF
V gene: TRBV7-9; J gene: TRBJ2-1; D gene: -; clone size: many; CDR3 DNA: TGTGCCAGCAGCTTAGGGGACAACCCCTACAATGAGCAGTTCTTC; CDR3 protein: CASSLGDNPYNEQFF
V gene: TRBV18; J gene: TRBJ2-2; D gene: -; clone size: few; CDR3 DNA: TGTGCCAGCAGTGAGTTGAACACCGGGGAGCTGTTTTTT; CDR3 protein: CASSELNTGELFF
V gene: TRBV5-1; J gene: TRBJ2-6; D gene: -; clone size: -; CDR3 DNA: TGCGCCAGCAGCTTGAAGATGGAACCCTTCTCGGGGGCCAACGTCCTGACTTTC; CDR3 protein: CASSLKMEPFSGANVLTF
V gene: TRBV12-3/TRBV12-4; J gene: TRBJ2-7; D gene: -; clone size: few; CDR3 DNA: TGTGCCAGCAGTTTAGCGAAGTCCTACGAGCAGTACTTC; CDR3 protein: CASSLAKSYEQYF
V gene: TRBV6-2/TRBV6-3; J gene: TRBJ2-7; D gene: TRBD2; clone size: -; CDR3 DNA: TGTGCCAGCAGTTCCCATAGCGGGAGAGGATCCTACGAGCAGTACTTC; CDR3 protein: CASSSHSGRGSYEQYF
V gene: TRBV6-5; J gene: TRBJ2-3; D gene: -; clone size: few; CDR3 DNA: TGTGCCAGCAGTTCCGCCCGGCCCACGGGAGCCACAGATACGCAGTATTTT; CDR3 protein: CASSSARPTGATDTQYF
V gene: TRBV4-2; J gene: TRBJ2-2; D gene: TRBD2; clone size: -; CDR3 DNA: TGTGCCAGCAGCAGATCGGCTAGCGGGAACACCGGGGAGCTGTTTTTT; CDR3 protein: CASSRSASGNTGELFF
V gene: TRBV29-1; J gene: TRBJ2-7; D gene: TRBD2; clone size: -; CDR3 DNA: TGCAGCGTTGAAAGGGAGGGCTACGAGCAGTACTTC; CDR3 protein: CSVEREGYEQYF
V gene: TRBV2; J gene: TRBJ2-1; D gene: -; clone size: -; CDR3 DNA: TGTGCCAGCAGGGAGGAATACAATGAGCAGTTCTTC; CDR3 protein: CASREEYNEQFF
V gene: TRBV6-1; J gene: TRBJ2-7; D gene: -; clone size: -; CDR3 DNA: TGTGCCAGCAGCCTCGGACTGGGGGGCGGCTACGAGCAGTACTTC; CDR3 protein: CASSLGLGGGYEQYF
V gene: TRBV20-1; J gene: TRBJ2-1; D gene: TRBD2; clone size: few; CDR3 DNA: TGCAGTGCTAGAGCAGGGACTAGCGGGAGGATTCAGAGCTCCTACAATGAGCAGTCCTTC; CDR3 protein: CSARAGTSGRIQSSYNEQSF
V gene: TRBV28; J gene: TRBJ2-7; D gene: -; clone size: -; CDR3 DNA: TGTGCCAGCAACGAAATAAGGGCGGCCTACGAGCAGTACTTC; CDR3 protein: CASNEIRAAYEQYF
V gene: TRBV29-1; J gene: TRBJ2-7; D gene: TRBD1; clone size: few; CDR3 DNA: TGCAGCGTTTGTGCCGTTGGGACAGCCTACGAGCAGTACTTC; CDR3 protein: CSVCAVGTAYEQYF
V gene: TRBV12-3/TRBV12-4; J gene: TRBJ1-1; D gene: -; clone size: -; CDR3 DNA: TGTGCCAGCGGTGAACGGGGCTTCATGAACACTGAAGCTTTCTTT; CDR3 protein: CASGERGFMNTEAFF
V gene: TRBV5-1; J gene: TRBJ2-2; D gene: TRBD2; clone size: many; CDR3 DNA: TGCGCCAGCAGCTTGGCCAATAGCGGGAGGTCCTCCGGGGAGCTGTTTTTT; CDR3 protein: CASSLANSGRSSGELFF
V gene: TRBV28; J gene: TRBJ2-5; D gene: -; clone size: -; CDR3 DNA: TGTGCCAGCACGGAGGGTCTCCAAGAGACCCAGTACTTC; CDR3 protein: CASTEGLQETQYF
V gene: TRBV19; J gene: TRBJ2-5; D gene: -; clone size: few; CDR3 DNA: TGTGCCAGTAGTATCCTTCATGTGAGCCAAGAGACCCAGTACTTC; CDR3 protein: CASSILHVSQETQYF
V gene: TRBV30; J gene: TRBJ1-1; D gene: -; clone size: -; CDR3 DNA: TGTGCCTGGAGTCCACCGAACCACGCGAACACTGAAGCTTTCTTT; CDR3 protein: CAWSPPNHANTEAFF
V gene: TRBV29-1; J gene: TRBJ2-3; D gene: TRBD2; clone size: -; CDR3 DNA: TGCAGCGTCGCCAGACTAGCGGGAGGGGGGACAGATACGCAGTATTTT; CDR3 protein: CSVARLAGGGTDTQYF
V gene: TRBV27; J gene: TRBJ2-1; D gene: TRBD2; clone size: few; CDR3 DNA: TGTGCCAGCAGTCCACGAACCGGGACTAGCGGGAGACAGTTCTTC; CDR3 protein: CASSPRTGTSGRQFF
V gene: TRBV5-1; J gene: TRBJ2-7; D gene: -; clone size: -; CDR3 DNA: TGCGCCAGTCGTACAGGGCCTTCTTCCTACGAGCAGTACTTC; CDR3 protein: CASRTGPSSYEQYF
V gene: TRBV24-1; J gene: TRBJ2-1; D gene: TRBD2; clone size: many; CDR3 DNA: TGTGCCACCAGTGACTATGGACTAGCGGGAGCTAGCTCCTACAATGAGCAGTTCTTC; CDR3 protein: CATSDYGLAGASSYNEQFF
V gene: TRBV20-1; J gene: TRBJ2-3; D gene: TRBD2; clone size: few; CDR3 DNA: TGCAGTGCTAGCGACCCAGCGGGAATGACAGATACGCAGTATTTT; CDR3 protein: CSASDPAGMTDTQYF
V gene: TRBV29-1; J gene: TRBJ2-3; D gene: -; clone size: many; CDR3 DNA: TGCAGCGCCGCTCCCCGGGCCCTCAACACAGATACGCAGTATTTT; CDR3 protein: CSAAPRALNTDTQYF
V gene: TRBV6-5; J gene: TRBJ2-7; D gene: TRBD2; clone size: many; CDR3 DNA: TGTGCCAGCAGTTACCTGGCGGGAGTGGTCTACGAGCAGTACTTC; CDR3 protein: CASSYLAGVVYEQYF
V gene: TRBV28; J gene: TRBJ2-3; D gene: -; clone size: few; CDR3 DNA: TGTGCCAGCAGTTTAACGGGAGTCGTTGGCACAGATACGCAGTATTTT; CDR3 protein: CASSLTGVVGTDTQYF
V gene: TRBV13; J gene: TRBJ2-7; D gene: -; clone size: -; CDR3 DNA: TGTGCCAGCAGCGCCAAACAGGGGAGGGAGCAGTACTTC; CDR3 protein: CASSAKQGREQYF
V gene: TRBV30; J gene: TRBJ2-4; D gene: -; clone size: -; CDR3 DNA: TGTGCCCGAGGGGGAGGTGGCATTCAGTACTTC; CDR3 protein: CARGGGGIQYF
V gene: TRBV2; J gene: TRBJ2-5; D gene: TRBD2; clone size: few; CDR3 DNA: TGTGCCAGCAGTGAGCTAGCGGGAGGGATAGGGACCCAGTACTTC; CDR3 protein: CASSELAGGIGTQYF
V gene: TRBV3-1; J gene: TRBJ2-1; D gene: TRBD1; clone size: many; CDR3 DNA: TGTGCCAGCAGCCAAGAGATAGGACAGGGAAAGTGGAATGAGCAGTTCTTC; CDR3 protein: CASSQEIGQGKWNEQFF
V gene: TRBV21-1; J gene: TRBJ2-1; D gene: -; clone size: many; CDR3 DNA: TGTGCCAGCAGCACCCGTAAAACTACCCCACAGGGGCACAATGAGCAGTTCTTC; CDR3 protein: CASSTRKTTPQGHNEQFF
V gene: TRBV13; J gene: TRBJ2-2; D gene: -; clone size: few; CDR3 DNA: TGTGCCAGCAGCTTAGTCCCGGGACCTTCGAACACCGGGGAGCTGTTTTTT; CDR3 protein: CASSLVPGPSNTGELFF
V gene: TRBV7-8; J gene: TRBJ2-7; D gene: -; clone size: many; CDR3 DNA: TGTGCCAGCAGCGGTAGACAGAGGCCCTACGAGCAGTACTTC; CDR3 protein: CASSGRQRPYEQYF
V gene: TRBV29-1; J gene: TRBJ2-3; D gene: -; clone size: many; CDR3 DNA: TGCAGCGCCAGCAGAGGGTCAGATACGCAGTATTTT; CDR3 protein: CSASRGSDTQYF